The 18 T cell receptor beta chains given below trace back to one sample, sequenced in a study of blood T cell repertoires in COVID-19. Produced via immunoSEQ multiplex PCR; TCRdb's table is partial and in-frame only. The sample contains 120,000 to 150,000 clones, approximately 85% of which appear only once. Sequenced material: peripheral blood. Receptors originate from a woman aged 80 or over with acute or convalescent COVID-19.

Only a few counts were recorded for this clone. The chain links TRBV11-2 to TRBJ1-3; unclear D gene. The V gene's germline CDR1 is SGHAT and CDR2 FQNNGV. CDR3 length equals 15 residues. V shed 3 bases and J shed 0 bases, with 9 bases lying between them. CDR3 protein: CASSFGRFSGNTIYF. In DNA form, the CDR3 reads TGTGCCAGCAGCTTCGGGAGGTTCTCTGGAAACACCATATATTTT.

V usage is TRBV7-2 and J usage is TRBJ1-1; D may be TRBD1 (6 bases). The ends were cut back, 5 bases at V and 6 bases at J, with 16 bases in the middle. The length of the CDR3 is 14 residues. Germline V lookup: CDR1 SGHTA, CDR2 FQGNSA. In nucleotides, the CDR3 is TGTGCCAGCAGCACGGGAGGGGGATACGCTGAAGCTTTCTTT. Amino acids: CASSTGGGYAEAFF.

This clone was counted between two and nine times. The chain is built from TRBV6-4 and TRBJ2-7; possibly TRBD2 for D (5 bases). This CDR3 is 14 amino acids long. V lost 5 bases and J 2 bases, leaving 13 bases between the germline ends. Germline V gives CDR1 MRHNA, CDR2 SNTAGT. DNA for the CDR3: TGTGCCAGCAGTCAATTCGCCGGGGCCTACGAGCAGTACTTC. Amino acids: CASSQFAGAYEQYF.

The chain carries TRBV5-4 and TRBJ2-2; 14 nucleotides match TRBD2. The junction had 0 bases not matched to a gene; V was cut back by 5 bases and J by 0 bases. There are 16 residues in the CDR3. Germline-derived CDR1 and CDR2 are SGHNT and YYREEE (reference sequence). CDR3 in DNA: TGTGCCAGCAGGGGACTAGCGGGAGCGAACACCGGGGAGCTGTTTTTT. It yields the protein CASRGLAGANTGELFF.

The chain has TRBV25-1 and TRBJ2-7, with 7 bases aligning to TRBD1. V shed 5 bases, J shed 9 bases, and the junction held 13 bases outside the gene matches. Germline-derived CDR1 and CDR2 are MGHDK and SYGVNS. The CDR3 runs 14 residues. The CDR3 coding sequence is TGTGCCAGCAGTCCCCGAGGGGGCGAATACAGGCAGTACTTC. Its protein product is CASSPRGGEYRQYF.

The chain uses TRBV6-4 and TRBJ2-6; maybe TRBD2 (6 bases). The ends were cut back, 3 bases at V and 1 base at J, with 10 bases in the middle. The CDR3 spans 16 residues. CDR1 is MRHNA, CDR2 SNTAGT, per germline. The CDR3 DNA reads as TGTGCCAGCAGTGAACTAGCAGGGTCTGGGGCCAACGTCCTGACTTTC. Protein: CASSELAGSGANVLTF.

This chain uses TRBV6-4 with TRBJ2-1, with TRBD2 as a possible D gene (5 bases). The CDR3 consists of 14 residues. The germline V and J ends were trimmed by 3 bases and 4 bases, with 10 bases remaining between them. Germline V lookup: CDR1 MRHNA, CDR2 SNTAGT. The CDR3 sequence: CASSESGNYNEQFF. In nucleotides, the CDR3 is TGTGCCAGCAGTGAGTCGGGGAATTACAATGAGCAGTTCTTC.

The V gene is TRBV4-2, the J gene TRBJ2-3, with no clear D. Between the trimmed V and J ends, which lost 3 bases and 6 bases, there was a span of 7 bases. The germline V gene encodes CDR1 LGHNA and CDR2 YNFKEQ. The CDR3 is made up of 12 amino acids. The CDR3 sequence is CASSQLRDTQYF. The DNA for the CDR3 is TGTGCCAGCAGCCAGTTGCGGGATACGCAGTATTTT.

This sequence joins TRBV5-1 and TRBJ1-2; D is ambiguous. Looked up from germline, CDR1 is SGHRS and CDR2 is YFSETQ. The CDR3 totals 13 residues. The V gene lost 2 bases and the J gene lost 8 bases, with 13 bases spanning the gap. CDR3 nucleotide sequence: TGCGCCAGCAGCTTTATCGGGGTTGGGGGCTACACCTTC. Translated: CASSFIGVGGYTF.

The chain is built from TRBV12-3 or TRBV12-4 and TRBJ2-1; the match to TRBD2 covers 8 bases. There are 13 residues in the CDR3. The trim removed 6 bases at V and 8 bases at J, leaving 6 bases unmatched. In DNA form, the CDR3 reads TGTGCCAGCAGCCTGAGCGGGAGCTATGAGCAGTTCTTC. As protein: CASSLSGSYEQFF.

The chain has TRBV2 and TRBJ1-2; a weak D match, TRBD1 (5 bases). The V end lost 4 bases, the J end lost 2 bases, and 11 bases lay between the germline ends. Germline V lookup: CDR1 SNHLY, CDR2 FYNNEI. This CDR3 spans 14 amino acids. CDR3 protein: CASSATALNYGYTF. As DNA, the CDR3 is TGTGCCAGCAGTGCGACAGCGCTGAACTATGGCTACACCTTC. The whole variable domain, remainder taken from reference TRBV2 and TRBJ1-2, is EPEVTQTPSHQVTQMGQEVILRCVPISNHLYFYWYRQILGQKVEFLVSFYNNEISEKSEIFDDQFSVERPDGSNFTLKIRSTKLEDSAMYFCASSATALNYGYTFGSGTRLTVV.

V and J are TRBV9 and TRBJ2-3; 7 bases are a match to TRBD1. J lost 3 bases, V lost 0 bases, and 4 bases had no gene match. This CDR3 has 15 amino acids. The V gene's germline CDR1 is SGDLS and CDR2 YYNGEE. The CDR3 loop reads CASSVVDRATDTQYF. The CDR3 nucleotides read TGTGCCAGCAGCGTAGTAGACAGGGCAACAGATACGCAGTATTTT.

This sequence joins TRBV30 and TRBJ1-4, with TRBD1 matching 8 bases. The ends lost 7 bases at V and 0 bases at J; junction bases unmatched: 7. The germline V gene has CDR1 GTSNPN and CDR2 SVGIG (reference sequence). The CDR3 is made up of 15 amino acids. The CDR3 nucleotides read TGTGCCTTGACAGACAGGGGTACAACTAATGAAAAACTGTTTTTT. Translating gives CALTDRGTTNEKLFF.

The CDR3 reads CASSYEGQPYEQYF. In DNA form, the CDR3 reads TGTGCCAGCAGTTACGAGGGTCAGCCCTACGAGCAGTACTTC. The chain recombines TRBV6-6 with TRBJ2-7, with D tentatively TRBD2 (5 bases). Trimming removed 2 bases at V and 2 bases at J, with 10 bases between. The CDR3 is made up of 14 amino acids. Per the germline V gene, CDR1 is MNHNY and CDR2 is SVGAGI (reference sequence).

This clone was counted only a few times. The chain carries TRBV11-2 and TRBJ1-2; 9 bases are a match to TRBD1. The CDR3 is 16 residues long. The V gene end was trimmed by 4 bases and the J gene end by 4 bases; junction bases not matched to a gene: 10. Germline V lookup: CDR1 SGHAT, CDR2 FQNNGV. CDR3 residues: CASSSTGGRRSYGYTF. The DNA of the CDR3 is TGTGCCAGCAGCTCGACAGGGGGGCGAAGGAGCTATGGCTACACCTTC.

The genes are TRBV7-9 and TRBJ1-2, with D perhaps matching TRBD1 (6 bases). CDR1 and CDR2 (germline): SEHNR, FQNEAQ (reference sequence). Between the trimmed V and J ends, which lost 5 bases and 14 bases, there was a span of 18 bases. There are 12 residues in the CDR3. CDR3 DNA: TGTGCCAGCAGCACCACCGACAGGCTCTGGACCTTC. Translating gives CASSTTDRLWTF.

The rearrangement joins TRBV5-4 to TRBJ2-3; 7 bases line up with TRBD1. Trimming removed 4 bases from V and 0 bases from J; junction bases left unmatched: 5. Germline V gene lookup returns CDR1 SGHNT and CDR2 YYREEE (reference sequence). The CDR3 runs to 15 residues. Here the CDR3 DNA reads TGTGCCAGCAGCACGGGGACAGCAAGCACAGATACGCAGTATTTT. Translating it yields CASSTGTASTDTQYF.

This chain links TRBV28 with TRBJ1-5, with D maybe TRBD1 (5 bases). Trimming shortened V by 5 bases and J by 2 bases, and 13 bases separated the two germline ends. CDR1 is MDHEN and CDR2 is SYDVKM in the germline V gene. The CDR3 spans 15 residues. The CDR3 DNA reads TGTGCCAGCAGTACGGGGGGAGATGGCAATCAGCCCCAGCATTTT. It codes for CASSTGGDGNQPQHF.